This T cell receptor (beta chain) was found in a study of blood T cells in healthy people across ages. Findings and limits, study-wide: Higher naive T cell percentage went strongly together with higher TCR beta diversity. Investigators treated diversity estimates from one million T cells as underestimates.

Drawn from each donor were 8.5 to 10 milliliters of peripheral blood. The CDR3 runs to 15 residues. This clonotype was seen ten or more times. The antigen is not known. Then a second PCR, running about 7 to 11 cycles, was carried out with a sample-barcoded 5' primer and a J-beta primer mix. From the 5' RACE reads, TCRdb called clonotypes with MiXCR, one entry per CDR3 protein. The sample gives about 640,000 distinct CDR3 sequences, under 30% of which show up once; 15% to 17% is in the top ten. Sequenced input: blood. The TCR comes from a woman aged 80 or over in good health. The chain couples TRBV21-1 to TRBJ2-7; the table assigns TRBD1, which was not confirmed against the DNA. TRBV21-1 is annotated as a pseudogene. The CDR3 spells CASSKEGGIPYEQYF. For the CDR3, the DNA is TGTGCCAGCAGCAAAGAGGGGGGTATACCCTACGAGCAGTACTTC.